This T cell receptor (beta chain) was identified in a study of STAT3 mutations in large granular lymphocyte leukemia. Only one count was recorded for this clone. Its matching antigen is unknown. V was cut by 2 bases and J by 9 bases, with 8 bases left in between. Looked up from germline, CDR1 is MNHNS and CDR2 is SASEGT. This CDR3 contains 12 residues. Study results and caveats: In T-cell large granular lymphocyte leukemia, about half of patients showed multiple immunodominant subclonotypes. Some patients had persisting codominant clonotypes that could mask small clones. After therapy, about 35% of the 18 patients switched clonotypes, all new clones STAT3 wild type.

Clones were read by immunoSEQ multiplex PCR, and TCRdb kept only the in-frame ones, dropping some. The sample has about 9,200 clones, 88% seen once. The J gene is TRBJ1-5, the V gene TRBV6-1; D remains unclear. Sequenced: peripheral blood mononuclear cells. The source of this sequence is a man aged 55 to 70 with T-cell large granular lymphocyte leukemia. Some clones in this sample may be carry-over from other donors' samples. The CDR3 here is CASSELGGPQHF. In DNA form, the CDR3 reads TGTGCCAGCAGTGAACTGGGTGGGCCCCAGCATTTT.